The clone carrying this T cell receptor (beta chain) was seen many times. No antigen is known for it. This sample is drawn from a study of CD8 T cells in ankylosing spondylitis. Study-wide findings and caveats: Peripheral blood samples showed relatively rare disease-linked clones, and these clones were CD8+. Significantly higher representation of disease-linked clones was reported for matched ankylosing spondylitis synovial fluid.

V was pared by 0 bases and J by 0 bases, with 12 bases between. Germline-derived CDR1 and CDR2 are MGHRA and YSYEKL. CDR3 length equals 17 residues. Using its own MiXCR run on the 5' RACE reads, TCRdb lists one record per CDR3 protein. The data hold 150,000 to 200,000 distinct CDR3 sequences, with 15% to 20% observed a single time. The receptor's source is a male donor between 10 and 30 years old with ankylosing spondylitis or in good health (not recorded which). The source material was blood, either unsorted or a sorted T cell fraction (not recorded which). J is TRBJ2-1 and V is TRBV4-1, with D uncertain. CDR3 nucleotide sequence: TGCGCCAGCAGCCAAGACCCGGGTTCCCCCTCCTACAATGAGCAGTTCTTC. It translates to CASSQDPGSPSYNEQFF.